This T cell receptor beta chain came from a study of Ad26.COV2.S vaccination and SARS-CoV-2 variants. Study findings and constraints: Spike-specific responses of CD8+ and CD4+ T cells were reported to display substantial breadth after vaccination. The TCR breadth and depth analyses may have produced an underestimate of total T cell responses. Greater spike-specific TCR breadth was seen in vaccine recipients than in placebo recipients.

Concerning this clone itself: Its antigen is not known.

Trimming removed 8 bases at V and 5 bases at J, with 16 bases between. This CDR3 has 14 residues. Germline CDR1 and CDR2: SGDLS and YYNGEE. Clones were sequenced by immunoSEQ multiplex PCR, and TCRdb holds only the in-frame ones, with some missing. The sample contains about 94,000 clones, more than 65% of which appear only once. The sequence was obtained from a human donor who had recovered from COVID-19. V usage is TRBV9 and J usage is TRBJ1-4; weak D call: TRBD1 (6 bases). Sample: peripheral blood, taken after recovery from COVID-19. CDR3 coding DNA: TGTGCCAGTACTACAGGGCTGGGGAATGAAAAACTGTTTTTT. This sequence encodes CASTTGLGNEKLFF.